This TCR beta chain is drawn from a study of graft-versus-host responses after intestinal transplantation. Study-level background: Multivisceral, liver-intestinal, or isolated intestinal grafts were transplanted into recipients. Anti-thymocyte globulin induction preceded roughly 3 years of tacrolimus and steroid maintenance in all recipients. The study, taken as a whole, reports: Recipient bone marrow held GvH clones, some seen earlier in ileum or blood.

The CDR3 loop spans 15 amino acids. The V segment lost 5 bases and the J segment 1 base; nucleotides outside the gene matches: 3. Germline V gene lookup returns CDR1 SGHKS and CDR2 YYEKEE (reference sequence). The assay was immunoSEQ multiplex PCR, and TCRdb's table has in-frame clones only and misses some. The sample includes some 15,000 clones, over 70% seen only once; the top ten take approximately 5.5%. As regards this clone: The antigen is not known.

The sequenced sample was PBMCs, obtained approximately 3.5 months after intestinal transplant. The clonotype comes from a human patient who received an intestinal transplant, so some T cells may come from the graft donor. V and J are TRBV5-5 and TRBJ2-3, with 11 nucleotides matching TRBD2. CDR3: CASSLLAGGTDTQYF. The CDR3 bases are TGTGCCAGCAGTCTACTAGCGGGAGGCACAGATACGCAGTATTTT.